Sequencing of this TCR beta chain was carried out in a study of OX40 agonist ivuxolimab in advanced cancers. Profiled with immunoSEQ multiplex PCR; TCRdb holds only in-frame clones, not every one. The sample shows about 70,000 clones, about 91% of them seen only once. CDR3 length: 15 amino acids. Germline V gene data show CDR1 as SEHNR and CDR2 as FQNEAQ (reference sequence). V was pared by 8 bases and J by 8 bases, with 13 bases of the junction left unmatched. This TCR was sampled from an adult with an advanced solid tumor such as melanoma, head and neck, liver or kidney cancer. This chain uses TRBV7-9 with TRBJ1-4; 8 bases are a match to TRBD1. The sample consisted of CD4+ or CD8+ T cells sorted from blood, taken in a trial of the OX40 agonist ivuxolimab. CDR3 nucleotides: TGTGCCAGCGGGGACAGGAATTTGTCTAGGGAAAAACTGTTTTTT. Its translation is CASGDRNLSREKLFF.